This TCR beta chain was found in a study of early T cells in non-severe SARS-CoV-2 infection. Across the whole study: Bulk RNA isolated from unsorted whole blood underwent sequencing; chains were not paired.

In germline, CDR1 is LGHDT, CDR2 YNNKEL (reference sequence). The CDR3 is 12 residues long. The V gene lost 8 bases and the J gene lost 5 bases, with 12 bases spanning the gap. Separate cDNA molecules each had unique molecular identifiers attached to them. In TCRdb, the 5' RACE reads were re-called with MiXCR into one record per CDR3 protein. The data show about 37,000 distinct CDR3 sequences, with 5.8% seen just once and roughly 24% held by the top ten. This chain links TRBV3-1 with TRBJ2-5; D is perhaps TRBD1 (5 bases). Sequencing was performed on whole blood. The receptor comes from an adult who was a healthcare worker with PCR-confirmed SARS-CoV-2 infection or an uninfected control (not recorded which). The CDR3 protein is CASGARPETQYF. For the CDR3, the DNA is TGTGCCAGCGGGGCGCGTCCGGAGACCCAGTACTTC.